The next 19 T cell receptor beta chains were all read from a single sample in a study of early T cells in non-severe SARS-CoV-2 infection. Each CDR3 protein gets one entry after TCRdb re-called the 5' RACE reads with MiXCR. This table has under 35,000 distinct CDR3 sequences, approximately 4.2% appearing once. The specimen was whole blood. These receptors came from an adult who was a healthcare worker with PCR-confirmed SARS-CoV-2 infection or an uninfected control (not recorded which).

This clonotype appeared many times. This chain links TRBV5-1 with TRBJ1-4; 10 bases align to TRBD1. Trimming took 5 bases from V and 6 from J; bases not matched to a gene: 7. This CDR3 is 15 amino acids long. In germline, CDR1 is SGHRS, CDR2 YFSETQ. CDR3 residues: CASRLSGTGDEKLFF. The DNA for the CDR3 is TGCGCCAGCAGGTTATCCGGGACAGGGGATGAAAAACTGTTTTTT. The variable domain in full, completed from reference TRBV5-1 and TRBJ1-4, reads KAGVTQTPRYLIKTRGQQVTLSCSPISGHRSVSWYQQTPGQGLQFLFEYFSETQRNKGNFPGRFSGRQFSNSRSEMNVSTLELGDSALYLCASRLSGTGDEKLFFGSGTQLSVL.

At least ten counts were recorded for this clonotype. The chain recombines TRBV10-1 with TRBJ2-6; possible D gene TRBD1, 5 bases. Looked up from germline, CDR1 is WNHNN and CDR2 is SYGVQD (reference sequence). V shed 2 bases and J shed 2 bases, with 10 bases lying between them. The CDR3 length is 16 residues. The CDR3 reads CASSEGSGTGANVLTF. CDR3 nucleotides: TGCGCCAGCAGTGAGGGTTCAGGGACTGGGGCCAACGTCCTGACTTTC.

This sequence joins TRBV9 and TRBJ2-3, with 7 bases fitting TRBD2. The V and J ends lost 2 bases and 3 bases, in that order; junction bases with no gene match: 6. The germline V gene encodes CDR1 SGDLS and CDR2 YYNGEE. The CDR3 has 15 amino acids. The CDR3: CASSVSGGATDTQYF. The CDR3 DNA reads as TGTGCCAGCAGCGTGTCGGGGGGAGCGACAGATACGCAGTATTTT.

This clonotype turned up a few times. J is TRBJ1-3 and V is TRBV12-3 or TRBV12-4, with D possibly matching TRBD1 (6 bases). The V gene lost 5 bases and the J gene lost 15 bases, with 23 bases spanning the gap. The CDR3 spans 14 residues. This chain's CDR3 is CASSTGQQHVPRYF. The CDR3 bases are TGTGCCAGCAGTACTGGACAGCAACACGTTCCCAGATATTTT.

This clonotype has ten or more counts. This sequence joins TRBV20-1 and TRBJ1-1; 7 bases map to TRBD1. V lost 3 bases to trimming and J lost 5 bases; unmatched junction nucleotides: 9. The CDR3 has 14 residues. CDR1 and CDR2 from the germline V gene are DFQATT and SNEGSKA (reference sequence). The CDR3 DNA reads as TGCAGTGCTAGTTACAGGGGACGGTGGACTGAAGCTTTCTTT. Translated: CSASYRGRWTEAFF.

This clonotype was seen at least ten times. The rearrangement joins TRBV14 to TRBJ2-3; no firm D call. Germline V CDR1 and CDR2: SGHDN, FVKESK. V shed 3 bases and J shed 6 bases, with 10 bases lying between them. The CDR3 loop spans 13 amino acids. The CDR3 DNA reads TGTGCCAGCAGCCACACTTTCGGGGATACGCAGTATTTT. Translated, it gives CASSHTFGDTQYF.

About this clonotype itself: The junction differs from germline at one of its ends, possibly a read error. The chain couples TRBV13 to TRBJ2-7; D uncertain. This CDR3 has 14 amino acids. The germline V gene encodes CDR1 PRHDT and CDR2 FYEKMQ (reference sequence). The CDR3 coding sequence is TGTGCCAGCATCTTAACTCCGATGACCCTCGAGCAGTACTTC. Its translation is CASILTPMTLEQYF. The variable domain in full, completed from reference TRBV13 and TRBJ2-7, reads AAGVIQSPRHLIKEKRETATLKCYPIPRHDTVYWYQQGPGQDPQFLISFYEKMQSDKGSIPDRFSAQQFSDYHSELNMSSLELGDSALYFCASILTPMTLEQYFGPGTRLTVT.

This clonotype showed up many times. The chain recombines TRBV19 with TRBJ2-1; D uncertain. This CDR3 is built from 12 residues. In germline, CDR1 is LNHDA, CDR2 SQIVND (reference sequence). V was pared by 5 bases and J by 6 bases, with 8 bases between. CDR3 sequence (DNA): TGTGCCAGTAGTTTGTTCGGCAATGAGCAGTTCTTC. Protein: CASSLFGNEQFF.

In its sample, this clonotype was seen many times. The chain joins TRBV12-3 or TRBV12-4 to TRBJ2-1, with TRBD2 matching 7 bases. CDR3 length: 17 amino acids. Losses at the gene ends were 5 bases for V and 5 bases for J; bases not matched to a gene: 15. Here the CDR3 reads CASSPQPTRAGHNEQFF. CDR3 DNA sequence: TGTGCCAGCAGTCCTCAGCCTACTAGAGCGGGACACAATGAGCAGTTCTTC.

CDR3 sequence: CASSLSRGRLNTEAFF. In DNA form, the CDR3 reads TGTGCCAGCAGTTTATCTAGGGGGCGGTTGAACACTGAAGCTTTCTTT. The rearrangement joins TRBV27 to TRBJ1-1, with 7 bases lining up with TRBD1. V trimming: 0 bases; J trimming: 0 bases; junction bases outside the gene matches: 4. Germline V gene sequence: CDR1 MNHEY, CDR2 SMNVEV (reference sequence). The CDR3 contains 16 residues.

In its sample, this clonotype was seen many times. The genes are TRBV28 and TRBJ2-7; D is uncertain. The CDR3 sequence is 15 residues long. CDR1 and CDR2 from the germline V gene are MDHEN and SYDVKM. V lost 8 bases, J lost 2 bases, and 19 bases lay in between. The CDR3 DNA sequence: TGTGCCAGCGCCGGGCGGACGATACCTCCCTACGAGCAGTACTTC. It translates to CASAGRTIPPYEQYF.

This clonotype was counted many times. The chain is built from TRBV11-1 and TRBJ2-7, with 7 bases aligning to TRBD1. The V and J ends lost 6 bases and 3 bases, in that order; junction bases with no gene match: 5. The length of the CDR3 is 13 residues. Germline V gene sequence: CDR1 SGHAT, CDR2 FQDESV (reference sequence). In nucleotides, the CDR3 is TGTGCCAGCAGAATGGACAGGAACTACGAGCAGTACTTC. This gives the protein CASRMDRNYEQYF.

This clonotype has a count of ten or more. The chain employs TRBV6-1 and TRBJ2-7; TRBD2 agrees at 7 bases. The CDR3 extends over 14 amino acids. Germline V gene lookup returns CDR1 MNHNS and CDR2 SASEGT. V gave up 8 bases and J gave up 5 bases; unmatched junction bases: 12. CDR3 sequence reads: CASHKGLEGHEQYF. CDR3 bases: TGTGCCAGCCATAAAGGACTAGAGGGGCACGAGCAGTACTTC.

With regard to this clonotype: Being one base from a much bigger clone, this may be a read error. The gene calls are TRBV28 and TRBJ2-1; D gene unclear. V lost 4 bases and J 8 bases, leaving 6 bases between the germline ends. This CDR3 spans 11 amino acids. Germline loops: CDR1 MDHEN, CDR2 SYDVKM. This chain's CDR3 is CASSSIHEQFF. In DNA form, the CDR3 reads TGTGCCAGCAGTTCAATCCATGAGCAGTTCTTC. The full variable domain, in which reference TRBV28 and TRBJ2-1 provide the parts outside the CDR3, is DVKVTQSSRYLVKRTGEKVFLECVQDMDHENMFWYRQDPGLGLRLIYFSYDVKMKEKGDIPEGYSVSREKKERFSLILESASTNQTSMYLCASSSIHEQFFGPGTRLTVL.

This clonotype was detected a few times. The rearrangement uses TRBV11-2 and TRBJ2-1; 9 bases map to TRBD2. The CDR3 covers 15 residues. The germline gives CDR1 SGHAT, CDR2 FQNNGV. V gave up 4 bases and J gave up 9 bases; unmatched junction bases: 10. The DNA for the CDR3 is TGTGCCAGCAGCTCGACTAGCGGAGCAGGGGGTGAGCAGTTCTTC. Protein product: CASSSTSGAGGEQFF.

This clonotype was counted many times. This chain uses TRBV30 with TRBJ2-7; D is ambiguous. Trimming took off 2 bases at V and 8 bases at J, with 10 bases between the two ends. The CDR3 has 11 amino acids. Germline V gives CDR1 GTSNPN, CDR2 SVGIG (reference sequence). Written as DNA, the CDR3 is TGTGCCTGGAGTTCCCCGTTCCAGCAGTACTTC. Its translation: CAWSSPFQQYF. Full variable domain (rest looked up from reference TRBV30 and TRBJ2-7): SQTIHQWPATLVQPVGSPLSLECTVEGTSNPNLYWYRQAAGRGLQLLFYSVGIGQISSEVPQNLSASRPQDRQFILSSKKLLLSDSGFYLCAWSSPFQQYFGPGTRLTVT.

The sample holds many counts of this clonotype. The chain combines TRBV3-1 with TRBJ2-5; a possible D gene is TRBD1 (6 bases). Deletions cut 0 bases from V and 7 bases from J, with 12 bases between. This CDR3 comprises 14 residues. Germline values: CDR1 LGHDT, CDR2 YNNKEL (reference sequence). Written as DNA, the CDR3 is TGTGCCAGCAGCCAAGATCGGCCCAGGGGGACCCAGTACTTC. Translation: CASSQDRPRGTQYF.

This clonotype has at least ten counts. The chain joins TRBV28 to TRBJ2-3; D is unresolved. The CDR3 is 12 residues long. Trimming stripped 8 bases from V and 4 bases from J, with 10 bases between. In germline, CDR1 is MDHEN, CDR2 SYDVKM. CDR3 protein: CASRRAADTQYF. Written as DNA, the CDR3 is TGTGCCAGCCGACGGGCAGCAGATACGCAGTATTTT.

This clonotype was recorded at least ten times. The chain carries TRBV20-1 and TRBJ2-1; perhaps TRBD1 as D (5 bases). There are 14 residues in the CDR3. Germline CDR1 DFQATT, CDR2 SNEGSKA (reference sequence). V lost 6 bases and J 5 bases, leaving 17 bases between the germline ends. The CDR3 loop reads CSAPFEGAHNEQFF. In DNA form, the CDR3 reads TGCAGTGCCCCTTTCGAAGGGGCCCACAATGAGCAGTTCTTC.